This T cell receptor beta chain was retrieved from a study of blood T cell repertoires in COVID-19. The V gene's germline CDR1 is SGHTA and CDR2 FQGNSA. V was clipped by 2 bases and J by 5 bases, with 6 bases between them. The CDR3 extends over 12 amino acids. Using immunoSEQ multiplex PCR, the repertoire was profiled, and TCRdb retains in-frame clones only, with some absent. The table includes about 140,000 clones, around 88% detected once. The chain is built from TRBV7-2 and TRBJ1-2; D possibly corresponds to TRBD1 (6 bases). Source material: peripheral blood. The receptor comes from a human donor in a cohort sampled during active COVID-19. CDR3 sequence (DNA): TGTGCCAGCAGCTTACAGGGGTATGGCTACACCTTC. Translated, it gives CASSLQGYGYTF.